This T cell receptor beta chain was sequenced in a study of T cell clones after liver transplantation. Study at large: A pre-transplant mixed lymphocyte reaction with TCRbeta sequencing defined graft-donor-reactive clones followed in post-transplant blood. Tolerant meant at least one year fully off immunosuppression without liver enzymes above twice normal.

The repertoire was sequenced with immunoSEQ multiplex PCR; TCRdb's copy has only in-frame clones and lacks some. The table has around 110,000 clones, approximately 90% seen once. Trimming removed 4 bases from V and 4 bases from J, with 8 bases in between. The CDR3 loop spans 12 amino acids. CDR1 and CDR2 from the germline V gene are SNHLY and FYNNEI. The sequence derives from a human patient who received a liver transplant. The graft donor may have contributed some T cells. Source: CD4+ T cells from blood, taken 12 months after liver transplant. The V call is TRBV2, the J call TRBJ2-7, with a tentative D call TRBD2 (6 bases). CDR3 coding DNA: TGTGCCAGCAGTGCCGGGGGTTACGAGCAGTACTTC. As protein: CASSAGGYEQYF.